This TCR beta chain is drawn from a study of T cell repertoires in cytomegalovirus infection (dated by TCRdb to the late 2010s). Concerning the study at large: The peptide stimulations were aimed at well-studied HLA-B-restricted epitopes as well as recently identified HLA-C-restricted CMV epitopes, whose presentation resists viral immunomodulation. Because public TCR beta signatures pointed to carriage of CMV infection together with the matching HLA type, the HLA type of each donor mattered for the analysis. The paper's findings and limits, for the study overall: Carriers of CMV infection plus the relevant HLA type were discriminated by the cumulative frequency of public TCR beta family members in the study cohort and in an independent approximately 360-donor cohort. The ex vivo response was dominated by HLA-C-restricted CMV-specific TCR beta clonotypes, which also provided the single most frequent clonotype in two of eight donors.

Counted from cysteine to phenylalanine, this CDR3 has 14 amino acids. The read is trimmed to its CDR3 DNA, 42 bases read in frame from base 1. The germline V gene sets CDR1 to SGHVS and CDR2 to FNYEAQ. V is cut back by 6 bases and J by 8 bases, with 10 bases in the junction unmatched. Sequenced on an Illumina HiSeq 1500. Using fastp at Q25 and MiXCR, TCRdb reprocessed the public reads and kept productive beta chains. Every entry covers one CDR3 protein and lists the most common genes and DNA from its rows. This sample is represented by 200,000 or so distinct CDR3 sequences; roughly 34% of them were singletons. The ten biggest clones cover roughly three fifths of the sample. This clonotype appeared a few times. Its antigen is currently not known. Per-base qualities were not stored, and no clone one base away is much larger. Sample treatment or condition, as interpreted from the label and publication: in vitro stimulation with specific CMV peptide epitopes to enrich CMV-specific T cells.

The receptor comes from a human donor in good health (CMV status not recorded). Some clones in this sample may be carry-over from other donors' samples. The sequencing here drew on CD8+ T cells from cultured PBMCs, taken from culture after CMV antigen stimulation. The chain is encoded by TRBV7-6 joined to TRBJ2-1; 7 nucleotides in the junction match TRBD2. CDR3 region: CASRGGSNVDEQFF. The DNA sequence is TGTGCCAGCAGAGGCGGGAGTAACGTGGATGAGCAGTTCTTC.